This T cell receptor (beta chain) was obtained from a study of CD8 T cells in Susac syndrome. The authors reverse transcribed roughly 0.45 to 1 ug RNA with random hexamers. The method of amplification for TCR beta CDR3 was immunoSEQ multiplex PCR, covering 54 Vbeta and 13 Jbeta. TCRdb re-analysed the immunoSEQ multiplex PCR reads in MiXCR, keeping a single row per CDR3 protein. This sample yields over 350,000 distinct CDR3 sequences, of which 85% to 90% are seen a single time; 0.09% to 0.15% belongs to the top ten. The T cells that were sequenced for TCR beta were CD8+ and CD4+ cells from blood. This CDR3 contains 15 residues. The V gene lost 5 bases and the J gene lost 1 base, with 11 bases spanning the gap. Germline V gene sequence: CDR1 SEHNR, CDR2 FQNEAQ (reference sequence).

This clonotype was sampled from a human donor with multiple sclerosis. V gene TRBV7-9 combines with J gene TRBJ2-2, with a weak D call TRBD2 (5 bases). The sample consisted of CD8+ T cells from PBMCs. As DNA, the CDR3 is TGTGCCAGCAGCCGCGGGCCAGAGAACACCGGGGAGCTGTTTTTT. Amino acids: CASSRGPENTGELFF.